Following are 8 T cell receptor beta chains from one sample sequenced in a study of blood T cells in healthy people across ages. Then a second PCR, running about 6 to 12 cycles, was carried out with a sample-barcoded 5' primer and a J-beta primer mix. TCRdb re-analysed the 5' RACE reads in MiXCR, keeping a single row per CDR3 protein. Altogether approximately 600,000 distinct CDR3 sequences are present, 45% to 65% being singletons, with the ten largest covering more than 35%. The sequencing input was blood. Receptors originate from a man aged 60 to 75 in good health.

DNA of the CDR3: TGTGCCAGCAGCTTAAATCCGCAGGGAGGACAAGAGACCCAGTACTTC. It codes for CASSLNPQGGQETQYF. The chain carries TRBV11-2 and TRBJ2-5; a weak D match, TRBD2 (6 bases). The CDR3 totals 16 residues. Germline V gene lookup returns CDR1 SGHAT and CDR2 FQNNGV. Trimming left V 2 bases short and J 2 bases short, with 15 bases between.

The V call is TRBV29-1, the J call TRBJ2-5; the match to TRBD2 covers 8 bases. From germline, CDR1 is SQVTM and CDR2 ANQGSEA. The CDR3 consists of 13 residues. V was clipped by 4 bases and J by 11 bases; unmatched bases: 12. The CDR3 region is CSVGRGGRNEQYF. The CDR3 DNA reads as TGCAGCGTTGGCCGGGGGGGACGCAATGAGCAGTACTTC.

The rearrangement uses TRBV4-1 and TRBJ2-1; 9 bases are a match to TRBD1. This CDR3 has 15 amino acids. In germline, CDR1 is MGHRA, CDR2 YSYEKL. After removal of 3 bases from V and 6 bases from J, the junction contained 6 bases not matched to a gene. CDR3 sequence (DNA): TGCGCCAGCAGCCAGAACAGGGGGCGGCTCAATGAGCAGTTCTTC. It codes for CASSQNRGRLNEQFF.

This clonotype was recorded a few times. The genes are TRBV29-1 and TRBJ2-1; D gene uncertain. Germline V gene data show CDR1 as SQVTM and CDR2 as ANQGSEA. The CDR3 totals 12 residues. V shed 4 bases and J shed 3 bases, with 7 bases lying between them. CDR3 DNA: TGCAGCGTTGGAGAGGACTACAATGAGCAGTTCTTC. It yields the protein CSVGEDYNEQFF.

The chain combines TRBV5-1 with TRBJ2-5, with a weak D call TRBD2 (5 bases). In germline, CDR1 is SGHRS, CDR2 YFSETQ. There are 14 residues in the CDR3. Trimming took 0 bases from V and 3 from J, leaving 9 bases between them. The CDR3 DNA follows: TGCGCCAGCAGCTTGGGAGTCGGGGAAGAGACCCAGTACTTC. It codes for CASSLGVGEETQYF.

The chain links TRBV6-1 to TRBJ2-3; 7 positions agree with TRBD2. CDR1 and CDR2 (germline): MNHNS, SASEGT. The CDR3 is made up of 18 amino acids. V trimming: 6 bases; J trimming: 0 bases; junction bases outside the gene matches: 15. The CDR3 sequence is CASSHKGGGNPSTDTQYF. The CDR3 nucleotides are TGTGCCAGCAGCCACAAGGGCGGGGGAAACCCTAGCACAGATACGCAGTATTTT.

The rearrangement uses TRBV29-1 and TRBJ2-5; TRBD2 matches at 8 bases. V dropped 6 bases and J dropped 4; count of bases not matched to a gene: 10. CDR1 and CDR2 (germline): SQVTM, ANQGSEA. The CDR3 loop spans 14 amino acids. DNA of the CDR3: TGCAGCGTGGGGGCCGGGAGGGCTGGAGAGACCCAGTACTTC. Protein sequence: CSVGAGRAGETQYF.

The rearrangement uses TRBV10-1 and TRBJ2-5; D is unclear. Per germline, CDR1 WNHNN and CDR2 SYGVQD (reference sequence). The CDR3 runs 13 residues. The V end lost 0 bases, the J end lost 5 bases, and 7 bases lay between the germline ends. The CDR3 is CASSESGVETQYF. The CDR3 coding sequence is TGCGCCAGCAGTGAGTCCGGAGTGGAGACCCAGTACTTC.